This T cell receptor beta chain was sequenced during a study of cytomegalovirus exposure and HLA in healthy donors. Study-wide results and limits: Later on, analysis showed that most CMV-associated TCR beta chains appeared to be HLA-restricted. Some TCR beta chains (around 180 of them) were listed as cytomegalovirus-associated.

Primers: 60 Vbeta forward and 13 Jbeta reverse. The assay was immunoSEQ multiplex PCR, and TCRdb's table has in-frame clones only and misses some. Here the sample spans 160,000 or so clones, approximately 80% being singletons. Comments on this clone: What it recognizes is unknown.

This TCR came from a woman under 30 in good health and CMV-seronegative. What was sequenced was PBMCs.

The CDR3 loop is CASTWSGGAVTDTQYF. CDR3 nucleotides: TGCGCCAGCACGTGGAGCGGGGGGGCCGTCACAGATACGCAGTATTTT. The rearrangement uses TRBV10-1 and TRBJ2-3; 10 nucleotides align to TRBD2. The ends lost 7 bases at V and 2 bases at J; junction bases unmatched: 9. Germline loops: CDR1 WNHNN, CDR2 SYGVQD (reference sequence). The CDR3 length is 16 residues.